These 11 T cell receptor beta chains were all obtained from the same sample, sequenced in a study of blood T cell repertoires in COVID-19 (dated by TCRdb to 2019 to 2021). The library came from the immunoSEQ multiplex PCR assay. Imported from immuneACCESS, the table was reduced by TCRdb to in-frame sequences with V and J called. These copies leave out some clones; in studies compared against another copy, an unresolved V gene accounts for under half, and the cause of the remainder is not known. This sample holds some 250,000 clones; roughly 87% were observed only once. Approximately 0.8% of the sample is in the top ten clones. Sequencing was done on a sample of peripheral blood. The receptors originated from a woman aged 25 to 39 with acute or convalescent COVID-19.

CDR3 sequence (DNA): TGTGCCAGCAGCCATAGTGCGGCGGATGAGCAGTTCTTC. This gives the protein CASSHSAADEQFF. The chain is built from TRBV7-9 and TRBJ2-1; D call uncertain. The CDR3 covers 13 residues. V lost 5 bases, J lost 8 bases, and 13 bases lay in between. Germline CDR1 reads SEHNR; CDR2 reads FQNEAQ (reference sequence).

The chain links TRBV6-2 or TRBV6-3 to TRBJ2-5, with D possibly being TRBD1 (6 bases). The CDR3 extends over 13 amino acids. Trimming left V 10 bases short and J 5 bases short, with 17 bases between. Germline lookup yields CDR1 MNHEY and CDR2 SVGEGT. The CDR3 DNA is TGTGCCACCAGCCGCAGGGGCGGGGAGACCCAGTACTTC. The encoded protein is CATSRRGGETQYF.

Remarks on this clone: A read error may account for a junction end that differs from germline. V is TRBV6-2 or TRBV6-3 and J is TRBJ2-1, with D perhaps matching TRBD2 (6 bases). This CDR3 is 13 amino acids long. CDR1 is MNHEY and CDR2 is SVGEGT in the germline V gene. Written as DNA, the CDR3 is TGTGCCAGCAGTAACTCCCAACTAGCTCAGCAGTTCTTC. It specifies CASSNSQLAQQFF.

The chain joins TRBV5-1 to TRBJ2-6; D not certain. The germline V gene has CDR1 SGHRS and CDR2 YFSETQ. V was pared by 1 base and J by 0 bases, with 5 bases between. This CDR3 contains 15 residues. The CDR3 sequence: CASSLQISGANVLTF. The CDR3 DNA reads TGCGCCAGCAGCTTGCAGATCTCTGGGGCCAACGTCCTGACTTTC.

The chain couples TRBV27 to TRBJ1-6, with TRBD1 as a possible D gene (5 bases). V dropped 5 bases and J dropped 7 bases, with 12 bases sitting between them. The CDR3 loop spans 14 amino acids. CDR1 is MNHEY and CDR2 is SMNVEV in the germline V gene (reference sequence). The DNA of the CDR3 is TGTGCCAGCAGTCATCGGGGGGACAATTCACCCCTCCACTTT. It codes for CASSHRGDNSPLHF.

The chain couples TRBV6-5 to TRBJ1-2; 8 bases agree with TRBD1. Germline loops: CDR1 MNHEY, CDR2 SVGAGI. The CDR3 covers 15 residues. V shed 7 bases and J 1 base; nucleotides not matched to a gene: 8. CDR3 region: CASNKDRVVNYGYTF. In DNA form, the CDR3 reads TGTGCCAGCAATAAGGACAGGGTAGTTAACTATGGCTACACCTTC.

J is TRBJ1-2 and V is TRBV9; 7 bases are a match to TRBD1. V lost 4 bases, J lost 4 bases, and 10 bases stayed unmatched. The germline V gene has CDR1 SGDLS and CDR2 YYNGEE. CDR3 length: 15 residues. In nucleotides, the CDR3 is TGTGCCAGCAGCCCGCAACAGGGGCAGGGCTATGGCTACACCTTC. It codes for CASSPQQGQGYGYTF.

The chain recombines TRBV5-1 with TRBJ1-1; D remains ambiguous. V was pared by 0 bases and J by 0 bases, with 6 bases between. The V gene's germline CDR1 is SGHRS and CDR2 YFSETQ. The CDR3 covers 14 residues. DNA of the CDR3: TGCGCCAGCAGCTTGGCAAGCATGAACACTGAAGCTTTCTTT. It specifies CASSLASMNTEAFF.

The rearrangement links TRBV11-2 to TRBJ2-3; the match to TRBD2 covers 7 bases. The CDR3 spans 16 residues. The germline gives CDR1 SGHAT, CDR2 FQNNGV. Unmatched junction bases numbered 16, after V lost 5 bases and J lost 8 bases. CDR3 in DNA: TGTGCCAGCAGCCCGATACTAGCGTACTCCGGGGGTACGCAGTATTTT. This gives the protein CASSPILAYSGGTQYF.

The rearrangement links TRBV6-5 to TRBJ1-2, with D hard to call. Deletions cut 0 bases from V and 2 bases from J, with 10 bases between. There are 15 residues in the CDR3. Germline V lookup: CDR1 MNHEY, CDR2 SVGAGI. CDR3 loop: CASSYSRNENYGYTF. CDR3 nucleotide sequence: TGTGCCAGCAGTTACTCGAGGAACGAAAACTATGGCTACACCTTC.

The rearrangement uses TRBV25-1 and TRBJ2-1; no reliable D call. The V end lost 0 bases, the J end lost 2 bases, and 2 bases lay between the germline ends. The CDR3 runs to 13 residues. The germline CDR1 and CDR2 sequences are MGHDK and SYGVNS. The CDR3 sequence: CASSEYTYNEQFF. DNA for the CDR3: TGTGCCAGCAGTGAATATACCTACAATGAGCAGTTCTTC.